Sequencing of this TCR beta chain was carried out in a study of blood T cell repertoires in COVID-19. In the study overall: Both acute and convalescent COVID-19 samples were obtained from the United States, Italy and Spain. Sample material is recorded as cDNA or gDNA derived from T cells, B-cell-depleted T cells, or PBMCs.

The germline gives CDR1 LNHDA, CDR2 SQIVND (reference sequence). The CDR3 runs 13 residues. V gave up 5 bases and J gave up 4 bases, with 11 bases separating them. In the authors' workflow: It was from reference gene primer amplification that nucleated cell counts were estimated. Method: immunoSEQ multiplex PCR; TCRdb's copy keeps in-frame clones and lacks some. That table is the source of V, J and clone size, and D and trimming were worked out from the DNA. Counted here are 350,000 to 550,000 clones, around 88% occurring once; the ten biggest clones make up around 4.5%. This chain uses TRBV19 with TRBJ2-5; D is perhaps TRBD2 (6 bases). The TCR was taken from a woman aged 25 to 39 with acute or convalescent COVID-19. Material for sequencing was peripheral blood. CDR3 region: CASSAGRGETQYF. DNA of the CDR3: TGTGCCAGTAGTGCGGGACGAGGAGAGACCCAGTACTTC.